Described below is a single T cell receptor beta chain sequence and its context. This clonotype was detected a few times. Its specific antigen is unknown. No qualities accompany the bases; no much larger clone lies one base away. Unmatched junction bases come to 1, with V trimmed by 0 bases and J by 4 bases. CDR1 and CDR2 (SGDLS, YYNGEE) derive from the germline V gene. From its cysteine to its phenylalanine, the CDR3 spans 14 amino acids. The entry retains the CDR3 DNA only, 42 bases that are in frame from base 1. The data stem from a study of spatial heterogeneity in lung cancer (dated by TCRdb to the late 2010s). Context from the whole study: Beta-chain transcripts were consistently detected in greater numbers than alpha-chain transcripts, which likely reflected higher beta-chain transcript abundance. At surgery, both alpha and beta chains were TCR-sequenced in roughly 200 tumor regions, 64 matched nontumor lung samples and around 50 PBMC samples. Nonsynonymous mutation counts, determined by whole-exome sequencing of tumor tissue, were related to features of the TCR repertoire. The study quantitatively compared TCR alpha and beta repertoires across multiple tumor regions, matched nontumor lung and blood in non-small cell lung cancer. In the raw uncorrected reads, each unique combination of TCR and UMI appeared on average more than ten times. Overall study outcomes, separate from this receptor: Confirming at a functional level the hypothesis that regional TCRs recognize regional mutations was considered to require additional single-cell paired TCR alpha and beta sequencing. Ubiquitous expanded tumor TCRs were detected in blood more often at tumor resection than at routine follow-up.

The library was made by 5' RACE. Reads for this sample came from a NextSeq 500. To allow correction of PCR and sequencing errors, the TCR library protocol tagged every TCR cDNA molecule with a unique molecular identifier. The published analysis was carried out like this. TCR identification, UMI-based error correction and CDR3 extraction were all carried out with Decombinator tools. Expanded TCRs were defined as those above a frequency of 2 per 1,000, corresponding to the top 1% of the tumor frequency distribution. Renyi diversity was computed with the R vegan package after each repertoire had been subsampled 100 times to 5,000 TCRs. CDR3 similarity networks were constructed using string-kernel similarity of amino acid triplets, with links drawn between CDR3s whose pairwise similarity was above 0.82. The public sequencing data were trimmed at Q25 with fastp and processed into clonotypes with MiXCR by TCRdb, which kept only in-frame beta chains. For every CDR3 protein sequence, its rows merge into one entry that carries the most common genes and DNA. TCRdb, rather than the study authors, made the V and J calls. This sample lists about 50,000 distinct CDR3 sequences; 7.5% to 8% were detected once. The ten largest clones capture about 13% of the sample.

The time point label here, explained by the study, means: sample taken at primary tumor resection. TCR sequencing used whole RNA extracted from tumor and nontumor lung tissue, or from cryopreserved PBMC samples, without cell sorting. Donors were around 69 patients with early-stage, untreated non-small cell lung cancer from the lung TRACERx cohort. A patient was chosen for TCR sequencing only when enough RNA was available from at least two tumor regions. Recombination connected TRBV9 to TRBJ1-3; 7 bases in between match TRBD1. The receptor's source is a female donor with early-stage non-small cell lung cancer. Sequenced material: PBMCs, taken at surgery. The CDR3 corresponds to CASSVEGQGNTIYF. The nucleotides read TGTGCCAGCAGCGTAGAGGGACAGGGAAACACCATATATTTT.